Listed here are 3 T cell receptor beta chains from one sample, sequenced in a study of cytomegalovirus exposure and HLA in healthy donors. The PCR ran on 60 Vbeta and 13 Jbeta primers. The repertoire was sequenced with immunoSEQ multiplex PCR; TCRdb's copy has only in-frame clones and lacks some. Altogether about 97,000 clones are present, roughly 80% being singletons, with the ten largest covering roughly 2.6%. Sequenced material: PBMCs. The receptor source for this set is a middle-aged man in good health and CMV-seronegative.

The sample holds one count of this clone. This sequence joins TRBV29-1 and TRBJ1-2; TRBD1 agrees at 8 bases. V shed 4 bases, J shed 5 bases, and the junction held 9 bases outside the gene matches. The CDR3 spans 14 residues. CDR1 and CDR2 (germline): SQVTM, ANQGSEA. The CDR3 nucleotides read TGCAGCGTTGTGGCCGACAGGGGATCTTATGGCTACACCTTC. Translated, it gives CSVVADRGSYGYTF.

This chain joins TRBV19 and TRBJ1-4; D possibly corresponds to TRBD1 (6 bases). Trimming pared 8 bases from V and 8 bases from J, leaving 9 bases between. This CDR3 spans 11 amino acids. Germline V CDR1 and CDR2: LNHDA, SQIVND (reference sequence). In DNA form, the CDR3 reads TGTGCCAGTCGACAGGCAGAAAAACTGTTTTTT. Translating gives CASRQAEKLFF.

The gene calls are TRBV18 and TRBJ2-5, with TRBD2 as a possible D gene (6 bases). V was trimmed by 6 bases and J by 5 bases, leaving 13 bases between them. This CDR3 is 13 amino acids long. Per the germline V gene, CDR1 is KGHSH and CDR2 is LQKENI. In DNA, the CDR3 is TGTGCCAGCTCTCTGACTAGGGTTGAGACCCAGTACTTC. This codes for CASSLTRVETQYF.